The 18 T cell receptor beta chains presented below share a single source sample, sequenced in a study of regulatory T cells after allogeneic stem cell transplantation. SMARTer RACE cDNA synthesis from RNA preceded amplification of the TCR beta CDR3 region. TCRdb re-derived calls from the 5' RACE reads in MiXCR, one entry per CDR3 protein. The repertoire holds fewer than 6,000 distinct CDR3 sequences, with around 97% as singletons. The sample here was sorted CD4+ T cells from blood (whether regulatory or conventional is not recorded), taken 30 days after allogeneic stem cell transplant. The receptors were gathered from a human patient who had an allogeneic stem cell transplant, so the T cells may come from the graft donor.

A note on this clonotype: One junction end does not reproduce the germline sequence, and a read error may be involved. The chain is built from TRBV6-5 and TRBJ1-4, with TRBD1 matching over 7 bases. The germline gives CDR1 MNHEY, CDR2 SVGAGI. The CDR3 contains 14 residues. The CDR3 protein is CASRRQGTNEKRVF. CDR3 bases: TGTGCCAGCAGAAGACAGGGAACTAATGAAAAACGGGTTTTT.

This clonotype ranks as hyperexpanded. The chain joins TRBV3-1 to TRBJ2-1; D not resolved. Per the germline V gene, CDR1 is LGHDT and CDR2 is YNNKEL (reference sequence). V was clipped by 0 bases and J by 4 bases, with 1 base between them. The CDR3 consists of 12 residues. DNA of the CDR3: TGTGCCAGCAGCCAAGATTACAATGAGCAGTTCTTC. It translates to CASSQDYNEQFF.

A note on this clonotype: One end of the junction varies from germline; a read error may be responsible. The CDR3 loop reads CASSVVAGTMYEQYF. The CDR3, as DNA: TGCGCCAGCAGCGTGGTAGCGGGGACCATGTACGAACAGTACTTC. The chain employs TRBV5-1 and TRBJ2-7; 8 nucleotides agree with TRBD2. The CDR3 runs 15 residues. Germline V gene lookup returns CDR1 SGHRS and CDR2 YFSETQ.

A note on this clonotype: An end of the junction differs from the germline gene, which may be a read error. The chain joins TRBV7-9 to TRBJ2-5; possible D gene TRBD2, 6 bases. The CDR3 runs 14 residues. Germline CDR1 reads SEHNR; CDR2 reads FQNEAQ (reference sequence). The CDR3 sequence is CACSTARDHETQYF. CDR3 nucleotides: TGTGCCTGCAGCACCGCGCGGGATCACGAGACCCAGTACTTC.

The rearrangement links TRBV18 to TRBJ1-2, with 11 bases aligning to TRBD1. The CDR3 contains 14 residues. The junction had 7 bases not matched to a gene; V was cut back by 6 bases and J by 7 bases. Germline CDR1 and CDR2: KGHSH and LQKENI. CDR3 coding DNA: TGTGCCAGCTCCTGCTGGGACAGGGGGACTGGCTACACCTTC. Residues: CASSCWDRGTGYTF.

Turning to this clonotype: Without the conserved terminal phenylalanine or tryptophan, this CDR3 likely stems from a read error. The chain is built from TRBV13 and TRBJ2-1, with 7 positions matching TRBD1. Germline values: CDR1 PRHDT, CDR2 FYEKMQ (reference sequence). The CDR3 is made up of 15 amino acids. CDR3 sequence (DNA): TGTGCAAGCAGGGTAGACAGGGTTGTGGGCCGGAGGCAGTTCTGC. Translated: CASRVDRVVGRRQFC.

This clonotype showed up just once. A clone one base away is much larger, so this may be a read error. The rearrangement links TRBV5-1 to TRBJ1-2, with D possibly TRBD1 on 6 matching bases. V was pared by 4 bases and J by 6 bases, with 19 bases between. The length of the CDR3 is 15 residues. The germline gives CDR1 SGHRS, CDR2 YFSETQ. The CDR3 spells CASSPIGGLNDGYTF. The CDR3 DNA is TGCGCCAGCAGCCCTATAGGGGGACTGAATGATGGCTACACCTTC. Using reference TRBV5-1 and TRBJ1-2 for the parts outside the CDR3, the full variable domain is KAGVTQTPRYLIKTRGQQVTLSCSPISGHRSVSWYQQTPGQGLQFLFEYFSETQRNKGNFPGRFSGRQFSNSRSEMNVSTLELGDSALYLCASSPIGGLNDGYTFGSGTRLTVV.

This clonotype has a single count. The junction shows a germline mismatch at one end, possibly a read error. The chain carries TRBV24-1 and TRBJ2-1; D remains unclear. Germline-derived CDR1 and CDR2 are KGHDR and SFDVKD. This CDR3 has 12 amino acids. CDR3 residues: CASSEYRAEQFF. In nucleotides, the CDR3 is TGTGCCTCCAGTGAATACAGAGCTGAGCAGTTCTTC.

As regards this clonotype: One end of the junction varies from germline; a read error may be responsible. The chain carries TRBV5-4 and TRBJ2-5, with 7 bases fitting TRBD1. This CDR3 spans 15 amino acids. In germline, CDR1 is SGHNT, CDR2 YYREEE (reference sequence). CDR3 DNA sequence: TGTTCCAGCAGCATTAAGCGACAGAGGAAGGGGGCACAGTACTTC. It specifies CSSSIKRQRKGAQYF.

On this clonotype itself: At one end the junction does not follow the germline gene, possibly because of a read error. The chain is built from TRBV5-1 and TRBJ2-7, with 8 bases lining up with TRBD1. The end of the DNA fits TRBJ2-1 better, so the J call may be wrong. The germline CDR1 and CDR2 sequences are SGHRS and YFSETQ. The CDR3 is made up of 16 amino acids. Here the CDR3 DNA reads TGCGCCGGCAGCAGAACCGCCGGGACAGGCTCCAACGAGCAGTTCTTC. This sequence encodes CAGSRTAGTGSNEQFF.

This clonotype was detected only once. This chain uses TRBV18 with TRBJ2-7; TRBD2 might be the D (7 bases). Trimming removed 8 bases at V and 9 bases at J, with 23 bases between. CDR1 KGHSH and CDR2 LQKENI come from the germline V gene. CDR3 length: 14 residues. CDR3 bases: TGTGCCAGCACCTTCGCAGAGGGGGGGCACGGGCAGTACTTC. Protein: CASTFAEGGHGQYF.

On this clonotype itself: Compared with germline, one end of the junction differs, possibly owing to a read error. The chain uses TRBV20-1 and TRBJ2-2, with 8 bases that match TRBD1. The CDR3 covers 18 residues. From germline, CDR1 is DFQATT and CDR2 SNEGSKA (reference sequence). In DNA, the CDR3 is TGCAGTGGTAGAGGGGGCCGGGACAGGAGAGGCGGCAACGGGGAGCTGTTTTTT. It translates to CSGRGGRDRRGGNGELFF.

This chain joins TRBV29-1 and TRBJ2-1; 10 bases agree with TRBD1. The germline V gene has CDR1 SQVTM and CDR2 ANQGSEA. After removal of 6 bases from V and 2 bases from J, the junction contained 10 bases not matched to a gene. This CDR3 spans 16 amino acids. As DNA, the CDR3 is TGCAGCGTGACCAGTGCGACAGGGGGCGCCTACAATGAGCAGTTCTTC. Encoded protein: CSVTSATGGAYNEQFF.

This sequence joins TRBV5-1 and TRBJ2-7, with D possibly TRBD2 on 5 matching bases. The V gene's germline CDR1 is SGHRS and CDR2 YFSETQ. The CDR3 consists of 15 residues. CDR3 loop: CAPRSLWRSLNGKYF. The CDR3 DNA follows: TGCGCACCCAGATCGCTATGGAGGTCCCTGAACGGCAAGTACTTC. The full variable domain, in which reference TRBV5-1 and TRBJ2-7 provide the parts outside the CDR3, is KAGVTQTPRYLIKTRGQQVTLSCSPISGHRSVSWYQQTPGQGLQFLFEYFSETQRNKGNFPGRFSGRQFSNSRSEMNVSTLELGDSALYLCAPRSLWRSLNGKYFGPGTRLTVT.

Note on this clonotype: An end of the junction differs from the germline gene, which may be a read error. This chain links TRBV11-2 with TRBJ2-7; D unresolved. The CDR3 extends over 15 amino acids. Germline loops: CDR1 SGHAT, CDR2 FQNNGV. The CDR3 spells CASSIDPRATYEQYF. CDR3 DNA sequence: TGTGCCAGCAGCATAGACCCAAGAGCTACCTACGAGCAGTACTTC. Using reference TRBV11-2 and TRBJ2-7 for the parts outside the CDR3, the full variable domain is EAGVAQSPRYKIIEKRQSVAFWCNPISGHATLYWYQQILGQGPKLLIQFQNNGVVDDSQLPKDRFSAERLKGVDSTLKIQPAKLEDSAVYLCASSIDPRATYEQYFGPGTRLTVT.

Remarks on this clonotype: In this CDR3 the conserved last residue, phenylalanine or tryptophan, is missing, so a read error is likely. V gene TRBV19 combines with J gene TRBJ2-7, with D unclear. The CDR3 runs 13 residues. The germline V gene encodes CDR1 LNHDA and CDR2 SQIVND (reference sequence). The CDR3 protein is CANSIRRAYGQYL. The CDR3 DNA is TGTGCCAATAGTATTCGTAGGGCCTACGGGCAGTACCTC.

V is TRBV29-1 and J is TRBJ2-1; D remains ambiguous. Trimming shortened V by 8 bases and J by 0 bases, and 20 bases separated the two germline ends. From germline, CDR1 is SQVTM and CDR2 ANQGSEA. This CDR3 region has 16 residues. CDR3 residues: CSMAPGTACSYNEQFF. The CDR3, as DNA: TGCAGCATGGCCCCCGGTACAGCGTGCTCCTACAATGAGCAGTTCTTC.

In the case of this clonotype: Germline and junction disagree at one end, which may indicate a read error. J is TRBJ1-2 and V is TRBV18; TRBD1 matches 10 bases. The CDR3 length is 14 residues. Per germline, CDR1 KGHSH and CDR2 LQKENI. The CDR3 spells CVSCSSDRGTGYTF. CDR3 sequence (DNA): TGTGTCAGCTGCTCCTCGGACAGGGGGACTGGCTACACCTTC.